This T cell receptor beta chain was sequenced for a study of T cells in Graves' hyperthyroidism and ophthalmopathy. V was cut by 0 bases and J by 1 base, with 9 bases left in between. This CDR3 spans 15 amino acids. Germline V gene lookup returns CDR1 KGHSH and CDR2 LQKENI. Authors of the study amplified TCR beta CDR3 regions from RNA transcripts. During a first-round RT-PCR of the TCR CDR3, the HTBI primer set was used. TCRdb processed the multiplex PCR reads anew with MiXCR; each CDR3 protein has one entry. Seen here are under 350,000 distinct CDR3 sequences, 18% observed once, and the top ten hold about 49%. This clonotype was observed at least ten times.

The source of this sequence is a woman aged 50 to 65 with Graves' hyperthyroidism. The sample was blood. V usage is TRBV18 and J usage is TRBJ1-1, with D unclear. The CDR3 protein is CASSPPGSWNTEAFF. DNA for the CDR3: TGTGCCAGCTCACCACCGGGCAGTTGGAACACTGAAGCTTTCTTT. Drawing the rest from reference TRBV18 and TRBJ1-1, the complete variable domain is NAGVMQNPRHLVRRRGQEARLRCSPMKGHSHVYWYRQLPEEGLKFMVYLQKENIIDESGMPKERFSAEFPKEGPSILRIQQVVRGDSAAYFCASSPPGSWNTEAFFGQGTRLTVV.